The 19 T cell receptor beta chains below all came from one sample that was sequenced in a study of PD-L1 blockade in urothelial cancer. Profiling relied on immunoSEQ multiplex PCR, and the TCRdb table lists in-frame clones only, not all of them. The sample lists some 51,000 clones, around 90% seen once, with 2% to 2.5% in the top ten. The time point is: peripheral blood 6 weeks after treatment start. Sample: PBMCs, taken around atezolizumab (anti-PD-L1) treatment. These receptors all come from a man aged 55 to 69 with urothelial cancer.

The chain carries TRBV20-1 and TRBJ2-5; 7 nucleotides line up with TRBD1. This CDR3 spans 11 amino acids. Germline V gene data show CDR1 as DFQATT and CDR2 as SNEGSKA (reference sequence). The junction had 8 bases not matched to a gene; V was cut back by 8 bases and J by 8 bases. CDR3 sequence reads: CSTRTGATQYF. DNA for the CDR3: TGCAGTACTCGGACAGGCGCAACCCAGTACTTC.

The chain has TRBV5-1 and TRBJ1-2, with D possibly being TRBD1 (5 bases). CDR1 and CDR2 from the germline V gene are SGHRS and YFSETQ. Trimming stripped 0 bases from V and 8 bases from J, with 20 bases between. This CDR3 is 16 amino acids long. The CDR3 protein is CASSLDSGWGGKGYTF. The DNA of the CDR3 is TGCGCCAGCAGCTTGGATTCCGGGTGGGGGGGTAAAGGCTACACCTTC.

The rearrangement links TRBV5-1 to TRBJ2-4, with unresolved D. The V gene lost 3 bases and the J gene lost 9 bases, with 7 bases spanning the gap. CDR1 and CDR2 from the germline V gene are SGHRS and YFSETQ. This CDR3 has 11 amino acids. The DNA for the CDR3 is TGCGCCAGCAGCTCAGGTGGCATTCAGTACTTC. It encodes CASSSGGIQYF.

This clone was seen only a few times. The chain has TRBV10-3 and TRBJ1-6; weak D call: TRBD1 (6 bases). The CDR3 runs to 15 residues. V was pared by 5 bases and J by 5 bases, with 13 bases between. The germline CDR1 and CDR2 sequences are ENHRY and SYGVKD. Here the CDR3 reads CAISYEQGDNSPLHF. The DNA for the CDR3 is TGTGCCATCAGTTATGAACAGGGTGATAATTCACCCCTCCACTTT.

The chain carries TRBV10-3 and TRBJ2-1; 8 bases fit TRBD2. In germline, CDR1 is ENHRY, CDR2 SYGVKD. The CDR3 length is 16 residues. V was pared by 8 bases and J by 8 bases, with 17 bases of the junction left unmatched. The CDR3 DNA sequence: TGTGCCATCGGGGAGTCACTAGCGGCCGCCCTGGATGAGCAGTTCTTC. Amino acid sequence: CAIGESLAAALDEQFF.

This clone appeared a single time. This sequence joins TRBV2 and TRBJ1-3; 8 positions match TRBD1. The germline CDR1 and CDR2 sequences are SNHLY and FYNNEI. J lost 6 bases, V lost 6 bases, and 10 bases had no gene match. The CDR3 sequence is 15 residues long. CDR3 loop: CASRTGQGSTNTIYF. As DNA, the CDR3 is TGTGCCAGCAGGACCGGACAGGGTTCCACAAACACCATATATTTT. The entire variable domain, with the rest obtained from reference TRBV2 and TRBJ1-3, is as follows: EPEVTQTPSHQVTQMGQEVILRCVPISNHLYFYWYRQILGQKVEFLVSFYNNEISEKSEIFDDQFSVERPDGSNFTLKIRSTKLEDSAMYFCASRTGQGSTNTIYFGEGSWLTVV.

This chain uses TRBV7-2 with TRBJ2-1; 7 bases are a match to TRBD1. With V trimmed by 2 bases and J by 6 bases, 7 bases remained unmatched. CDR3 size: 15 residues. Germline-derived CDR1 and CDR2 are SGHTA and FQGNSA. Written as DNA, the CDR3 is TGTGCCAGCAGCTTACTGGACAGGAGCCCCAATGAGCAGTTCTTC. As protein: CASSLLDRSPNEQFF. The full variable domain, rest sourced from reference TRBV7-2 and TRBJ2-1, is GAGVSQSPSNKVTEKGKDVELRCDPISGHTALYWYRQSLGQGLEFLIYFQGNSAPDKSGLPSDRFSAERTGGSVSTLTIQRTQQEDSAVYLCASSLLDRSPNEQFFGPGTRLTVL.

The rearrangement links TRBV10-3 to TRBJ1-2, with 8 bases that match TRBD1. Germline loops: CDR1 ENHRY, CDR2 SYGVKD. CDR3 length: 14 amino acids. The V segment lost 3 bases and the J segment 4 bases; nucleotides outside the gene matches: 4. The CDR3 reads CAISDQGAGYGYTF. The CDR3 nucleotides are TGTGCCATCAGTGATCAGGGGGCCGGCTATGGCTACACCTTC.

This clone has just one count. The genes are TRBV19 and TRBJ2-7; D may be TRBD2 (5 bases). The germline V gene has CDR1 LNHDA and CDR2 SQIVND (reference sequence). The CDR3 runs 13 residues. V was trimmed by 3 bases and J by 6 bases, leaving 12 bases between them. CDR3 nucleotide sequence: TGTGCCAGTAGTATGAGTCTAGCCGGCGAGCAGTACTTC. Translation: CASSMSLAGEQYF. The complete variable domain, with remaining parts taken from reference TRBV19 and TRBJ2-7, reads DGGITQSPKYLFRKEGQNVTLSCEQNLNHDAMYWYRQDPGQGLRLIYYSQIVNDFQKGDIAEGYSVSREKKESFPLTVTSAQKNPTAFYLCASSMSLAGEQYFGPGTRLTVT.

The V gene is TRBV5-8, the J gene TRBJ1-5; 10 positions agree with TRBD1. Germline trimming cut 6 bases from V and 7 bases from J; bases unmatched to any gene: 7. The CDR3 runs 14 residues. CDR1 and CDR2 (germline): SGHTS, YDEGEE. The CDR3 DNA follows: TGTGCCAGCAAGACAGGGGGCTTTGGACAGCCCCAGCATTTT. This gives the protein CASKTGGFGQPQHF.

The chain combines TRBV25-1 with TRBJ1-3; possibly TRBD1 for D (5 bases). In germline, CDR1 is MGHDK, CDR2 SYGVNS. V was cut by 8 bases and J by 2 bases, with 16 bases left in between. This CDR3 is built from 15 residues. CDR3 sequence reads: CASALRAQAGNTIYF. CDR3 coding DNA: TGTGCCAGCGCACTCAGGGCCCAGGCTGGAAACACCATATATTTT.

The CDR3 region has the DNA TGTGCCAGCAGCCTCAGACAGATGAACACTGAAGCTTTCTTT. Its translation is CASSLRQMNTEAFF. The V gene is TRBV7-8, the J gene TRBJ1-1; tentatively, D is TRBD1 (5 bases). This CDR3 is 14 amino acids long. Trimming removed 5 bases from V and 0 bases from J, with 10 bases in between. The germline V gene encodes CDR1 SGHVS and CDR2 FQNEAQ.

The chain is built from TRBV10-1 and TRBJ1-6, with D possibly TRBD1 on 5 matching bases. The ends were cut back, 0 bases at V and 10 bases at J, with 13 bases in the middle. This CDR3 has 15 amino acids. CDR1 is WNHNN and CDR2 is SYGVQD in the germline V gene (reference sequence). The CDR3 region is CASSESRAGRSPLHF. The CDR3 nucleotides read TGCGCCAGCAGTGAGTCGCGGGCAGGGAGGTCACCCCTCCACTTT.

The chain employs TRBV19 and TRBJ2-1, with 9 bases that match TRBD2. Trimming took 10 bases from V and 10 from J; bases not matched to a gene: 14. The CDR3 totals 14 residues. Germline CDR1 reads LNHDA; CDR2 reads SQIVND (reference sequence). CDR3 sequence: CATSSGGTVREQFF. The DNA of the CDR3 is TGTGCCACCTCAAGCGGGGGGACCGTAAGGGAGCAGTTCTTC.

The gene calls are TRBV29-1 and TRBJ2-2, with unresolved D. CDR1 is SQVTM and CDR2 is ANQGSEA in the germline V gene. V lost 4 bases, J lost 3 bases, and 6 bases lay in between. The CDR3 spans 12 residues. DNA for the CDR3: TGCAGCGTTGTCCAGGACACCGGGGAGCTGTTTTTT. Its protein is CSVVQDTGELFF.

The V and J genes are TRBV10-3 and TRBJ2-6, with 9 bases matching TRBD1. V lost 4 bases, J lost 4 bases, and 5 bases stayed unmatched. In germline, CDR1 is ENHRY, CDR2 SYGVKD. This CDR3 contains 16 residues. The CDR3 loop reads CAISVNRGQGANVLTF. CDR3 bases: TGTGCCATCAGTGTTAACAGGGGGCAGGGGGCCAACGTCCTGACTTTC.

This chain uses TRBV5-1 with TRBJ2-5, with 8 bases aligning to TRBD2. The length of the CDR3 is 13 residues. Germline CDR1 reads SGHRS; CDR2 reads YFSETQ. The junction had 0 bases not matched to a gene; V was cut back by 0 bases and J by 5 bases. The CDR3 region has the DNA TGCGCCAGCAGCTTGGTAGCGGGGGAGACCCAGTACTTC. Protein product: CASSLVAGETQYF.

The V and J genes are TRBV14 and TRBJ2-2, with TRBD2 as a possible D gene (6 bases). The CDR3 is made up of 15 amino acids. V was cut by 0 bases and J by 6 bases, with 11 bases left in between. Per germline, CDR1 SGHDN and CDR2 FVKESK. As DNA, the CDR3 is TGTGCCAGCAGCCAAGACGCGGGAATTCCCGGGGAGCTGTTTTTT. Protein product: CASSQDAGIPGELFF.

V and J are TRBV10-3 and TRBJ1-1; 10 nucleotides line up with TRBD1. This CDR3 contains 13 residues. The germline CDR1 and CDR2 sequences are ENHRY and SYGVKD. J lost 1 base, V lost 11 bases, and 4 bases had no gene match. In DNA form, the CDR3 reads TGTGCCGTCCGGACAGGGGGGAACACTGAAGCTTTCTTT. This sequence encodes CAVRTGGNTEAFF.